The 22 T cell receptor beta chains given below trace back to one sample, sequenced in a study of cytomegalovirus exposure and HLA in healthy donors. Primers included in the PCR were 60 Vbeta and 13 Jbeta primers. Produced via immunoSEQ multiplex PCR; TCRdb's table is partial and in-frame only. This sample has around 180,000 clones, with around 87% found just once. Source material: PBMCs. The receptors come from a young woman in good health and CMV-seronegative.

The chain employs TRBV5-6 and TRBJ2-5; 8 nucleotides align to TRBD2. The CDR3 sequence is 14 residues long. Losses at the gene ends were 4 bases for V and 4 bases for J; bases not matched to a gene: 6. Germline V gene sequence: CDR1 SGHDT, CDR2 YYEEEE. This CDR3 reads CASSVPGGVETQYF. The CDR3, as DNA: TGTGCCAGCAGCGTACCGGGGGGGGTAGAGACCCAGTACTTC.

The gene calls are TRBV27 and TRBJ2-5; 14 bases fit TRBD2. V was pared by 4 bases and J by 9 bases, with 4 bases of the junction left unmatched. Germline V lookup: CDR1 MNHEY, CDR2 SMNVEV (reference sequence). The CDR3 spans 14 residues. The CDR3 spells CASSSGLAGGPQYF. CDR3 DNA: TGTGCCAGCAGTTCAGGACTAGCGGGAGGCCCCCAGTACTTC.

V usage is TRBV5-1 and J usage is TRBJ2-3, with a tentative D call TRBD2 (6 bases). The CDR3 is made up of 15 amino acids. The germline V gene encodes CDR1 SGHRS and CDR2 YFSETQ. V lost 5 bases to trimming and J lost 0 bases, with 13 bases between them. In nucleotides, the CDR3 is TGCGCCAGCAGTCCATTAGCGGATAGCACAGATACGCAGTATTTT. Translated: CASSPLADSTDTQYF.

This clone has ten or more counts. The chain joins TRBV28 to TRBJ1-1; D possibly corresponds to TRBD1 (5 bases). V gave up 3 bases and J gave up 1 base, with 15 bases separating them. The CDR3 runs 16 residues. Per germline, CDR1 MDHEN and CDR2 SYDVKM. DNA for the CDR3: TGTGCCAGCAGTTTTCCGTCAGGGAGGGCGAACACTGAAGCTTTCTTT. Translating gives CASSFPSGRANTEAFF. The complete variable domain, with remaining parts taken from reference TRBV28 and TRBJ1-1, reads DVKVTQSSRYLVKRTGEKVFLECVQDMDHENMFWYRQDPGLGLRLIYFSYDVKMKEKGDIPEGYSVSREKKERFSLILESASTNQTSMYLCASSFPSGRANTEAFFGQGTRLTVV.

This clone appeared once. The chain recombines TRBV4-2 with TRBJ1-2; D gene ambiguous. Germline V gives CDR1 LGHNA, CDR2 YNFKEQ. This CDR3 is 17 amino acids long. Trimming shortened V by 4 bases and J by 2 bases, and 20 bases separated the two germline ends. CDR3 bases: TGTGCCAGCAGCCCATCGGCAACGGACCCGGGGAACTATGGCTACACCTTC. It codes for CASSPSATDPGNYGYTF.

This clone was detected a few times. The rearrangement uses TRBV7-8 and TRBJ1-1; a weak D match, TRBD1 (5 bases). The CDR3 has 13 residues. Trimming removed 3 bases from V and 1 base from J, with 6 bases in between. Germline values: CDR1 SGHVS, CDR2 FQNEAQ. CDR3 residues: CASSLGRNTEAFF. In DNA, the CDR3 is TGTGCCAGCAGCTTGGGGCGGAACACTGAAGCTTTCTTT.

This clone was detected a few times. This chain connects TRBV4-3 to TRBJ2-1; 9 bases match TRBD2. This CDR3 comprises 18 residues. Trimming removed 0 bases from V and 0 bases from J; junction bases left unmatched: 6. The germline gives CDR1 LGHNA, CDR2 YSLEER. CDR3: CASSQEGLAGSSYNEQFF. The DNA for the CDR3 is TGCGCCAGCAGCCAAGAAGGCCTAGCGGGAAGCTCCTACAATGAGCAGTTCTTC.

This clone was observed a single time. The V and J genes are TRBV11-3 and TRBJ2-1; D is possibly TRBD1 (6 bases). V lost 5 bases and J 4 bases, leaving 18 bases between the germline ends. This CDR3 has 16 residues. Germline-derived CDR1 and CDR2 are SGHNT and YENEEA. This CDR3 reads CASSIGTMGLYNEQFF. DNA for the CDR3: TGTGCCAGCAGCATAGGGACAATGGGCCTTTACAATGAGCAGTTCTTC.

V gene TRBV7-3 combines with J gene TRBJ2-3; D uncertain. From germline, CDR1 is SGHTA and CDR2 FQGTGA. V dropped 0 bases and J dropped 6 bases, with 7 bases sitting between them. This CDR3 is 13 amino acids long. The CDR3 spells CASSLTREDTQYF. CDR3 bases: TGTGCCAGCAGCTTAACGAGAGAGGATACGCAGTATTTT. The full variable domain, its missing parts supplied by reference TRBV7-3 and TRBJ2-3, is GAGVSQTPSNKVTEKGKYVELRCDPISGHTALYWYRQSLGQGPEFLIYFQGTGAADDSGLPNDRFFAVRPEGSVSTLKIQRTERGDSAVYLCASSLTREDTQYFGPGTRLTVL.

V and J are TRBV19 and TRBJ1-2; D remains unclear. V shed 6 bases and J shed 0 bases, with 20 bases lying between them. Germline V gene sequence: CDR1 LNHDA, CDR2 SQIVND (reference sequence). This CDR3 region has 17 residues. The CDR3 DNA follows: TGTGCCAGTAGGGGAGACAAGTCCCGGGAAGCTAACTATGGCTACACCTTC. Amino acids: CASRGDKSREANYGYTF.

This chain links TRBV27 with TRBJ1-1; D ambiguous. V lost 0 bases, J lost 1 base, and 3 bases lay in between. CDR1 is MNHEY and CDR2 is SMNVEV in the germline V gene (reference sequence). The CDR3 sequence is 13 residues long. For the CDR3, the DNA is TGTGCCAGCAGTTTATCCTGGAACACTGAAGCTTTCTTT. Its protein product is CASSLSWNTEAFF.

This sequence joins TRBV5-6 and TRBJ2-7; TRBD1 agrees at 7 bases. J gave up 3 bases and V 1 base, and 13 bases lay outside the gene matches. Germline CDR1 is SGHDT and CDR2 is YYEEEE. The length of the CDR3 is 17 residues. The DNA of the CDR3 is TGTGCCAGCAGCTTGAATCATGTTGGCCCAGGGGGCTACGAGCAGTACTTC. Translation gives CASSLNHVGPGGYEQYF.

This clone was found a few times. The chain joins TRBV6-5 to TRBJ2-7, with 8 bases fitting TRBD2. Germline V gives CDR1 MNHEY, CDR2 SVGAGI. The CDR3 runs to 14 residues. The J segment lost 2 bases and the V segment lost 5 bases, leaving 5 bases of the junction unmatched. The CDR3 loop reads CASSPSGSTYEQYF. The CDR3 nucleotides are TGTGCCAGCAGTCCTAGCGGGTCCACCTACGAGCAGTACTTC.

V usage is TRBV29-1 and J usage is TRBJ1-2; D is ambiguous. The CDR3 loop spans 13 amino acids. Deletions cut 3 bases from V and 8 bases from J, with 16 bases between. Germline values: CDR1 SQVTM, CDR2 ANQGSEA. This CDR3 reads CSVDAVAALGYTF. The CDR3 nucleotides read TGCAGCGTTGACGCGGTAGCGGCCTTGGGCTACACCTTC.

This rearrangement joins TRBV6-5 to TRBJ1-6; the match to TRBD1 covers 7 bases. CDR1 is MNHEY and CDR2 is SVGAGI in the germline V gene. After removal of 2 bases from V and 3 bases from J, the junction contained 4 bases not matched to a gene. The CDR3 covers 16 residues. CDR3 residues: CASSYGAGGYNSPLHF. The CDR3 bases are TGTGCCAGCAGTTACGGTGCAGGGGGCTATAATTCACCCCTCCACTTT.

The V and J genes are TRBV6-1 and TRBJ2-7; 10 bases agree with TRBD1. This CDR3 contains 15 residues. Germline V gene lookup returns CDR1 MNHNS and CDR2 SASEGT. The V and J ends lost 2 bases and 2 bases, in that order; junction bases with no gene match: 3. CDR3 sequence reads: CASSEIGQGAYEQYF. Written as DNA, the CDR3 is TGTGCCAGCAGTGAAATAGGACAGGGGGCCTACGAGCAGTACTTC.

This clone was observed a few times. This chain links TRBV28 with TRBJ1-2, with TRBD1 matching over 9 bases. The CDR3 contains 14 residues. J lost 3 bases, V lost 4 bases, and 3 bases had no gene match. CDR1 MDHEN and CDR2 SYDVKM come from the germline V gene. CDR3 DNA sequence: TGTGCCAGCAGTTGGGACAGGGAGTACTATGGCTACACCTTC. It is translated as CASSWDREYYGYTF.

Regarding this clone: Other DNA sequences within the sample encode an identical CDR3. The CDR3 region has the DNA TGTGCCAGCAGCGTAGAAGCGGGAGGGGTAGATACGCAGTATTTT. Translation: CASSVEAGGVDTQYF. The rearrangement uses TRBV9 and TRBJ2-3, with 10 bases aligning to TRBD2. Germline loops: CDR1 SGDLS, CDR2 YYNGEE. J lost 5 bases, V lost 0 bases, and 3 bases had no gene match. This CDR3 has 15 residues.

The chain is built from TRBV10-2 and TRBJ1-4, with 10 bases that match TRBD1. The CDR3 contains 16 residues. Germline assignment: CDR1 WSHSY and CDR2 SAAADI. The trim removed 2 bases at V and 8 bases at J, leaving 8 bases unmatched. Here the CDR3 reads CASSEETGGPREKLFF. The CDR3 bases are TGCGCCAGCAGTGAGGAGACAGGGGGCCCAAGGGAAAAACTGTTTTTT.

The chain is built from TRBV7-2 and TRBJ1-1, with D tentatively TRBD1 (5 bases). Germline V gene data show CDR1 as SGHTA and CDR2 as FQGNSA. CDR3 size: 16 residues. Trimming stripped 5 bases from V and 0 bases from J, with 16 bases between. The CDR3: CASSPWGGAMNTEAFF. CDR3 DNA: TGTGCCAGCAGCCCTTGGGGGGGAGCGATGAACACTGAAGCTTTCTTT. Using reference TRBV7-2 and TRBJ1-1 for the parts outside the CDR3, the full variable domain is GAGVSQSPSNKVTEKGKDVELRCDPISGHTALYWYRQSLGQGLEFLIYFQGNSAPDKSGLPSDRFSAERTGGSVSTLTIQRTQQEDSAVYLCASSPWGGAMNTEAFFGQGTRLTVV.

The chain carries TRBV19 and TRBJ1-4; no clear D gene. This CDR3 has 13 amino acids. Germline CDR1 LNHDA, CDR2 SQIVND (reference sequence). The CDR3 protein is CQSQARINEKLFF. The CDR3 DNA reads TGTCAATCCCAGGCGCGAATTAATGAAAAACTGTTTTTT. Supplemented by reference TRBV19 and TRBJ1-4, the full variable domain reads DGGITQSPKYLFRKEGQNVTLSCEQNLNHDAMYWYRQDPGQGLRLIYYSQIVNDFQKGDIAEGYSVSREKKESFPLTVTSAQKNPTAFYLCQSQARINEKLFFGSGTQLSVL.

This sequence joins TRBV5-4 and TRBJ1-1; D unresolved. CDR3 length equals 15 residues. The V gene lost 4 bases and the J gene lost 2 bases, with 15 bases spanning the gap. Per the germline V gene, CDR1 is SGHNT and CDR2 is YYREEE (reference sequence). The chain's CDR3 is CASSTNVRANTEAFF. The CDR3, as DNA: TGTGCCAGCAGCACGAACGTCCGAGCTAACACTGAAGCTTTCTTT.